This T cell receptor beta chain stems from a study of radiotherapy plus CTLA-4 blockade in lung cancer. As for the study in general: An objective response was seen in roughly a sixth of patients, and disease control in just over 30%.

CDR1 is SGHTA, CDR2 FQGNSA, per germline. Trimming cost V 4 bases and J 7 bases; bases outside gene matches: 9. CDR3 length: 15 amino acids. Using immunoSEQ multiplex PCR, the repertoire was profiled, and TCRdb retains in-frame clones only, with some absent. The repertoire consists of 56,000 or so clones, with around four fifths occurring once and the leading ten covering 3.2%. Whole-study findings and limits: Response, reportedly, was best predicted by interferon-beta along with early blood T cell clone dynamics. After treatment with radiotherapy plus ipilimumab, TCR clones that came from the tumor expanded in blood.

Comment on this clone: The antigen is undetermined.

The sequenced sample was peripheral blood, obtained from a patient treated with radiotherapy plus ipilimumab. V usage is TRBV7-2 and J usage is TRBJ2-7, with 11 positions matching TRBD2. The sequence was obtained from a human donor with non-small cell lung cancer who had a partial response to radiotherapy plus ipilimumab. The CDR3 coding sequence is TGTGCCAGCAGCTGGCTAGCGGGGGGATCACGGGAGCAGTACTTC. Its protein is CASSWLAGGSREQYF.